This T cell receptor beta chain was obtained from a study of CD8+CD57+ T cells in acquired aplastic anemia. Study as a whole: The mean DNA yield obtained from sorted CD4+ and CD8+ cells came to approximately 3 ug.

As to this clonotype: Its antigen is undetermined.

Genomic DNA provided the template from which TCR beta VDJ and CDR3 profiles were obtained. TCRdb processed the reads anew with MiXCR; each CDR3 protein has one entry. The sample yields tens of thousands of distinct CDR3 sequences, just over 70% seen once. Germline V gene lookup returns CDR1 SQVTM and CDR2 ANQGSEA. The germline V and J ends were trimmed by 4 bases and 7 bases, with 13 bases remaining between them. The CDR3 runs 12 residues. Study-wide results and caveats: Patients and controls shared some 30 CD8+ CDR3 sequences, highly expressed in patients.

It was patients with CD8+CD57+ cell expansion by flow cytometry who were chosen for sequencing. Blood sampling was performed on the patients, and none of them had received therapy by then. Sequenced sample: sorted CD4+, CD8+, or CD8+CD57+ T cells (not recorded which) from PBMCs. The chain employs TRBV29-1 and TRBJ1-2, with unresolved D. This clonotype originated in a human donor with aplastic anemia. The CDR3 is CSVVTGGSGYTF. CDR3 coding DNA: TGCAGCGTTGTAACGGGAGGAAGTGGCTACACCTTC.